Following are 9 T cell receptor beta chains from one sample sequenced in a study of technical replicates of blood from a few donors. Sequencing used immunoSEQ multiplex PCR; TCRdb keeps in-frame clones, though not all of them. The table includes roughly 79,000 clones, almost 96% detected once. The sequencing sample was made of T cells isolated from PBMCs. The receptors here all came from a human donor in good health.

The CDR3 sequence: CASSIGTGAPQETQYF. The CDR3, as DNA: TGTGCCAGTAGTATAGGGACAGGGGCCCCCCAAGAGACCCAGTACTTC. The chain employs TRBV19 and TRBJ2-5, with TRBD1 matching over 9 bases. J lost 1 base, V lost 1 base, and 4 bases had no gene match. CDR1 is LNHDA and CDR2 is SQIVND in the germline V gene (reference sequence). The CDR3 is made up of 16 amino acids.

CDR3 residues: CASSFFSTGQGFYTEAFF. The CDR3, as DNA: TGTGCCAGCAGCTTCTTTAGTACCGGACAGGGCTTTTACACTGAAGCTTTCTTT. This sequence joins TRBV11-1 and TRBJ1-1; 8 bases agree with TRBD1. V shed 3 bases and J 3 bases; nucleotides not matched to a gene: 15. The CDR3 spans 18 residues. From germline, CDR1 is SGHAT and CDR2 FQDESV (reference sequence).

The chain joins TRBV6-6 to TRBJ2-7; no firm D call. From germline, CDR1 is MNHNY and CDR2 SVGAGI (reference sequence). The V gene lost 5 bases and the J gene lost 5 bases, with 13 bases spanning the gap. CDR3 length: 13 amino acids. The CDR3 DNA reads TGTGCCAGCAGTCGTAAAAAGCCCCACGAGCAGTACTTC. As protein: CASSRKKPHEQYF.

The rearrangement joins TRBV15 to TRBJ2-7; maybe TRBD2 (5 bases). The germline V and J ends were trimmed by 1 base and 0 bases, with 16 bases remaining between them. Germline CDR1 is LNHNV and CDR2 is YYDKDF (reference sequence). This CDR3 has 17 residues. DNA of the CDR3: TGTGCCACCAGCAGAGGCTTCGGCCCGGGAAGCTCCTACGAGCAGTACTTC. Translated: CATSRGFGPGSSYEQYF.

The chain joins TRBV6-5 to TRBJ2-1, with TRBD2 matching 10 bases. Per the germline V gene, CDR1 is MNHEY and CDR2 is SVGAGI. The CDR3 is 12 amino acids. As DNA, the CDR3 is TGTCCCCTAGCGGGAGTAGACAATGAGCAGTTCTTC. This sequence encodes CPLAGVDNEQFF.

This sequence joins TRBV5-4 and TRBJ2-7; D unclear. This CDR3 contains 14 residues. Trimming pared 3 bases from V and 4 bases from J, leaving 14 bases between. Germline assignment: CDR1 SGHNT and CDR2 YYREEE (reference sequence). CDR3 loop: CASSSVGRSYEQYF. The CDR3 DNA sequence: TGTGCCAGCAGCTCAGTTGGCAGGTCTTACGAGCAGTACTTC.

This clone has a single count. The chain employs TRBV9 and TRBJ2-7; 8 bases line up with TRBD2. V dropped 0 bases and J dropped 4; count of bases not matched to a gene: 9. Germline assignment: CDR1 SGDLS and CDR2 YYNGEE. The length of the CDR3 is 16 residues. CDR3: CASSVGESGSRYEQYF. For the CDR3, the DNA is TGTGCCAGCAGCGTAGGGGAAAGCGGGAGTCGGTACGAGCAGTACTTC.

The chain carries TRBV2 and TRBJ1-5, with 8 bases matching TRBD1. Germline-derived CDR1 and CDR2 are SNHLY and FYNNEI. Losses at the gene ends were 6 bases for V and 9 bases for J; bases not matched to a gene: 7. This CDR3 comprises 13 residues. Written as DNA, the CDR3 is TGTGCCAGCAGGTCCCCGACAGGGGCGCCCCAGCATTTT. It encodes CASRSPTGAPQHF.

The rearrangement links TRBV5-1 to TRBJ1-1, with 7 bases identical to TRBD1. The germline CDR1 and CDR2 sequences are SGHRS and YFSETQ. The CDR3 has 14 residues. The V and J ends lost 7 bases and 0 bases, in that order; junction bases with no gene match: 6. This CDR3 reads CASQPGQLNTEAFF. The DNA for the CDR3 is TGCGCCAGCCAACCGGGACAGCTGAACACTGAAGCTTTCTTT.